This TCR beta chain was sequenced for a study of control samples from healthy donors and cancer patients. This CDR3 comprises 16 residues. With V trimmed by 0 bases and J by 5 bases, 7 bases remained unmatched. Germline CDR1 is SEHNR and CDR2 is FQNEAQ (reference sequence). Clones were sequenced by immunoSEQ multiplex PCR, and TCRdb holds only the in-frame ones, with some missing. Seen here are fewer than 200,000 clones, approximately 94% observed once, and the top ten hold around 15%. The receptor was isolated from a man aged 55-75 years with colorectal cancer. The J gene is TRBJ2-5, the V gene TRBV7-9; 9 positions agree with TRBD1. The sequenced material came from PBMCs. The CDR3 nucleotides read TGTGCCAGCAGCTTAGCGCTTGGACAGGGGAAGGAGACCCAGTACTTC. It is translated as CASSLALGQGKETQYF.